This T cell receptor (beta chain) was documented in a study of tumor-infiltrating lymphocytes in localized non-small cell lung cancer (dated by TCRdb to the early 2020s). About the investigation overall: Patients whose samples were collected after neoadjuvant chemotherapy, as well as both smokers and never-smokers and several histologies, were included in the cohort. From each patient came resected tumor tissue plus uninvolved lung tissue from that same patient, and the uninvolved lung tissue was described as non-adjacent to the tumor. TCR sequencing was one of several integrated assays, alongside flow cytometry, multiplex immunofluorescence, RNA-seq, exome sequencing and proteomics, applied to the same patients. The overall ICON cohort was composed of around 140 surgical patients with localized non-small cell lung cancer whose tumors were resected. For 55 to 70 patients, immunoSEQ T-cell fraction was compared between paired tumor and uninvolved lung.

From a lookup of the germline V gene, CDR1 and CDR2 are SNHLY and FYNNEI. The CDR3 contains 11 residues, cysteine and phenylalanine counted. The kept DNA is CDR3 alone, 33 bases in frame from the first base. The V end loses 8 bases and the J end loses 2 bases, and a stretch of 4 bases separates them. Paper-wide results and their limitations: Different pieces of the same tissue were used for different assays, so technical variation could not be separated from intratumor heterogeneity. TCR-derived T-cell fraction did not differ between the flow cytometry-defined immunotypes IM1 (good prognosis) and IM2 (poor prognosis). Because assay coverage varied across patients depending on available tissue quantity, TCR sequencing was performed for only a subset of the cohort. Higher T cell infiltration in tumors than in uninvolved lung tissue was supported by TCRbeta sequencing, consistent with immunofluorescence CD3 counts.

The T-cell fraction in tumor and uninvolved lung tissue was provided by TCR sequencing with the immunoSEQ assay. The authors processed their data as follows. For survival analysis, patients were split into high (upper tertile) and low (lower two tertiles) T-cell fraction groups and compared by log-rank test. A signed-rank test was used to test differences in T-cell fraction between paired tumor and uninvolved lung samples. The table was pulled from immuneACCESS by TCRdb, which kept in-frame rearrangements only. Such tables lose some clones; where checked, under half of the loss comes from unresolved V genes, and the rest has no known cause. That table is the source of V, J and clone size, and D and trimming were worked out from the DNA. The sample table records 14,000 or so clones; approximately 71% of these occur just once. Approximately 20% of the sample goes to the ten largest clones. Patient enrollment in ICON started in early 2016, and the final patient was enrolled in late 2018. Fresh tumor and matched uninvolved tissue for in-depth immune analyses, including TCR sequencing, were collected from a subcohort of approximately 82 patients. DNA isolated from bulk tissue, without cell sorting, was used for TCR sequencing.

Worth noting for this clone: Its antigen target is currently unknown. No qualities accompany the bases; no much larger clone lies one base away.

The sequencing input was uninvolved lung tissue not adjacent to the tumor. This sequence was found in a human donor with non-small cell lung cancer. The sequence joins TRBV2 to TRBJ2-1; too little of a D gene remains to name it. The CDR3: CASGAYNEQFF. The DNA sequence is TGTGCCAGCGGAGCCTACAATGAGCAGTTCTTC.